These 13 T cell receptor beta chains came from one sample sequenced in a study of identifying expanded T cells in peripheral blood (dated by TCRdb to about 2019). Library prep was done by the immunoSEQ multiplex PCR assay. As stored in TCRdb, this immuneACCESS dataset retains in-frame rearrangements with V and J assigned. A fraction of the clones does not appear; measured against another copy, unresolved V genes explain less than half of the discrepancy, and the remainder lacks a known reason. This sample is represented by 85,000 to 95,000 clones; roughly 90% of them were singletons. 3% to 5% of the sample belongs to the ten largest clones. Sequencing was done on a sample of blood. These receptors were taken from a person aged 18-70 years in good health.

The rearrangement uses TRBV2 and TRBJ2-7; D is tentatively TRBD1 or TRBD2 (6 bases each). CDR3 length equals 15 residues. V was shortened by 3 bases and J by 2 bases, with 14 bases between the two germline ends. Germline V gives CDR1 SNHLY, CDR2 FYNNEI. The CDR3 is CASSERGARTYEQYF. In DNA, the CDR3 is TGTGCCAGCAGTGAGAGGGGGGCGAGGACCTACGAGCAGTACTTC.

This chain uses TRBV4-1 with TRBJ1-5, with no clear D. There are 15 residues in the CDR3. The V end lost 0 bases, the J end lost 0 bases, and 6 bases lay between the germline ends. CDR1 and CDR2 (germline): MGHRA, YSYEKL. The CDR3 is CASSQETGSNQPQHF. The CDR3 DNA sequence: TGCGCCAGCAGCCAAGAAACCGGTAGCAATCAGCCCCAGCATTTT.

V gene TRBV7-3 combines with J gene TRBJ2-3; 9 positions match TRBD2. Germline V lookup: CDR1 SGHTA, CDR2 FQGTGA. This CDR3 has 15 amino acids. V lost 5 bases and J lost 4; bases outside the gene matches: 7. This CDR3 reads CASSRIAGAPDTQYF. The CDR3 DNA is TGTGCCAGCAGCCGGATAGCGGGAGCTCCAGATACGCAGTATTTT.

In DNA, the CDR3 is TGTGCCATCGGCGCCGGGACGAGGGATGCGGATACGCAGTATTTT. It yields the protein CAIGAGTRDADTQYF. V usage is TRBV10-3 and J usage is TRBJ2-3; D may match TRBD1 or TRBD2 (5 bases each). Trimming pared 8 bases from V and 6 bases from J, leaving 21 bases between. Germline V lookup: CDR1 ENHRY, CDR2 SYGVKD. The length of the CDR3 is 15 residues.

The J gene is TRBJ1-5, the V gene TRBV6-5, with no clear D. CDR1 MNHEY and CDR2 SVGAGI come from the germline V gene. There are 16 residues in the CDR3. Deletions cut 2 bases from V and 0 bases from J, with 11 bases between. The CDR3 coding sequence is TGTGCCAGCAGTTACCCTGGACGCTATAGCAATCAGCCCCAGCATTTT. Its translation: CASSYPGRYSNQPQHF.

V is TRBV6-5 and J is TRBJ1-4; D remains ambiguous. CDR3 length: 14 residues. Per the germline V gene, CDR1 is MNHEY and CDR2 is SVGAGI. V lost 7 bases, J lost 8 bases, and 17 bases lay in between. CDR3 protein: CASMLSVGSEKLFF. In DNA form, the CDR3 reads TGTGCCAGCATGTTATCCGTGGGATCCGAAAAACTGTTTTTT.

CDR3 coding DNA: TGTGCCAGCAGTGAGGCGGGGGAGGGGTATGAGCAGTTCTTC. As protein: CASSEAGEGYEQFF. The chain joins TRBV6-4 to TRBJ2-1; TRBD2 agrees at 7 bases. Per germline, CDR1 MRHNA and CDR2 SNTAGT. With V trimmed by 3 bases and J by 8 bases, 7 bases remained unmatched. The CDR3 contains 14 residues.

The chain is built from TRBV6-1 and TRBJ2-7; TRBD1 matches at 9 bases. The ends lost 4 bases at V and 5 bases at J; junction bases unmatched: 9. This CDR3 contains 15 residues. Germline values: CDR1 MNHNS, CDR2 SASEGT. Written as DNA, the CDR3 is TGTGCCAGCAGTGGGGGGGACAGGGTATCCGACGAGCAGTACTTC. The encoded protein is CASSGGDRVSDEQYF.

The chain uses TRBV7-8 and TRBJ2-2; TRBD2 matches 7 bases. Looked up from germline, CDR1 is SGHVS and CDR2 is FQNEAQ. The CDR3 loop spans 18 amino acids. V shed 3 bases, J shed 0 bases, and the junction held 10 bases outside the gene matches. The CDR3, as DNA: TGTGCCAGCAGCTTTTTCAGGCCGGGACTAACGAACACCGGGGAGCTGTTTTTT. Translating it yields CASSFFRPGLTNTGELFF.

J is TRBJ2-7 and V is TRBV30; D not certain. Trimming left V 2 bases short and J 4 bases short, with 6 bases between. Germline V CDR1 and CDR2: GTSNPN, SVGIG (reference sequence). The CDR3 is 11 residues long. The CDR3 nucleotides read TGTGCCTGGAGTCACCGGTACGAGCAGTACTTC. Its translation: CAWSHRYEQYF.

The J gene is TRBJ1-6, the V gene TRBV2; D perhaps matches TRBD1 (5 bases). Germline CDR1 and CDR2: SNHLY and FYNNEI. The CDR3 runs 18 residues. Trimming took off 2 bases at V and 6 bases at J, with 20 bases between the two ends. The DNA of the CDR3 is TGTGCCAGCAGTGAATGGATGATTGGGGACTCCCTTAATTCACCCCTCCACTTT. Translated: CASSEWMIGDSLNSPLHF. Full variable domain (rest looked up from reference TRBV2 and TRBJ1-6): EPEVTQTPSHQVTQMGQEVILRCVPISNHLYFYWYRQILGQKVEFLVSFYNNEISEKSEIFDDQFSVERPDGSNFTLKIRSTKLEDSAMYFCASSEWMIGDSLNSPLHFGNGTRLTVT.

This clone was detected a few times. The chain uses TRBV28 and TRBJ1-1, with 8 bases identical to TRBD1. This CDR3 is built from 15 residues. CDR1 and CDR2 (germline): MDHEN, SYDVKM. V trimming: 10 bases; J trimming: 0 bases; junction bases outside the gene matches: 10. CDR3 loop: CATSTRTGMNTEAFF. The CDR3 nucleotides are TGTGCCACCTCGACCAGGACAGGGATGAACACTGAAGCTTTCTTT.

J is TRBJ2-5 and V is TRBV2; 10 nucleotides align to TRBD1. Germline V gives CDR1 SNHLY, CDR2 FYNNEI. CDR3 length equals 14 residues. Germline trimming cut 6 bases from V and 5 bases from J; bases unmatched to any gene: 6. CDR3 sequence: CASSRQGARETQYF. The CDR3 DNA reads as TGTGCCAGCAGCCGACAGGGGGCACGGGAGACCCAGTACTTC.